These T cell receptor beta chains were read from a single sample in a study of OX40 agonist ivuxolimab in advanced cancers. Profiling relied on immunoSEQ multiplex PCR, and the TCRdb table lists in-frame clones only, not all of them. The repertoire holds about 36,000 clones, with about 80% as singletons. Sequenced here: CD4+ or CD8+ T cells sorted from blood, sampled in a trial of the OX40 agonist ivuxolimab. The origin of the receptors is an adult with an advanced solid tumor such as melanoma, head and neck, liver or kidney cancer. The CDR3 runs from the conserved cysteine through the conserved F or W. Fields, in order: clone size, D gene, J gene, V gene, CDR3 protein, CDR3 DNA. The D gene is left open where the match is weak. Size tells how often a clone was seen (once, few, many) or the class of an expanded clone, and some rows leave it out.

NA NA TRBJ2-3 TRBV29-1 CSAARGGTTDTQYF TGCAGCGCAGCTAGGGGGGGTACCACAGATACGCAGTATTTT
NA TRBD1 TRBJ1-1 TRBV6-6 CASSDAGGLAFF TGTGCCAGCAGTGACGCAGGGGGCTTAGCTTTCTTT
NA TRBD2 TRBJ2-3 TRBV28 CASSPGGGRTDTQYF TGTGCCAGCAGCCCCGGCGGGGGTCGCACAGATACGCAGTATTTT
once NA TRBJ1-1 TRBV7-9 CASSFGRTAEAFF TGTGCCAGCAGCTTCGGCCGGACGGCCGAAGCTTTCTTT
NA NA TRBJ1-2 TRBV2 CASTEKGDVSYTF TGTGCCAGCACCGAAAAGGGGGATGTGAGCTACACCTTC
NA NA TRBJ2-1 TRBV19 CASSLATPYNEQFF TGTGCCAGTAGTTTAGCTACCCCCTACAATGAGCAGTTCTTC
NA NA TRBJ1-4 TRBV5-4 CASSLDLWTATNEKLFF TGTGCCAGCAGCTTGGATCTCTGGACCGCAACTAATGAAAAACTGTTTTTT
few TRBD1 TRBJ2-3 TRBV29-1 CSVEGDRGTDTQYF TGCAGCGTTGAAGGGGACAGGGGTACAGATACGCAGTATTTT
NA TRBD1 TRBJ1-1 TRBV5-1 CASTGGAGNTEAFF TGCGCCAGCACAGGGGGCGCGGGGAACACTGAAGCTTTCTTT
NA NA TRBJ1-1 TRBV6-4 CASSDDRNTEAFF TGTGCCAGCAGTGACGACAGAAACACTGAAGCTTTCTTT
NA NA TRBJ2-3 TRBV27 CANSFRAVLQSTDTQYF TGTGCCAACAGTTTTCGGGCGGTGCTACAAAGCACAGATACGCAGTATTTT